One sample yielded the 3 T cell receptor beta chains listed below, sequenced in a study of cytomegalovirus exposure and HLA in healthy donors. The PCR had 60 Vbeta and 13 Jbeta primers. Sequencing used immunoSEQ multiplex PCR; TCRdb keeps in-frame clones, though not all of them. The sample includes approximately 190,000 clones, approximately 78% of them seen just once. The sample consisted of PBMCs. The receptors were sampled from a woman under 30 in good health and CMV-seronegative.

The chain combines TRBV7-2 with TRBJ2-3; 11 nucleotides agree with TRBD2. The length of the CDR3 is 16 residues. The V segment lost 5 bases and the J segment 9 bases; nucleotides outside the gene matches: 13. The germline gives CDR1 SGHTA, CDR2 FQGNSA. The CDR3 DNA is TGTGCCAGCAGCCATTTTCTAGCGGGAGGCCCCACGACGCAGTATTTT. Translating it yields CASSHFLAGGPTTQYF.

This clone was recorded only once. The V call is TRBV12-1, the J call TRBJ2-7; TRBD1, the D gene given by the table, was not confirmed from the DNA. TRBV12-1 is listed as a pseudogene. The CDR3 runs to 12 residues. CDR3 DNA sequence: TGTGCCTGCCGGGGACAGCCCTACGAGCAGTACTTC. Translation: CACRGQPYEQYF.

V is TRBV10-3 and J is TRBJ1-4, with D possibly TRBD1 on 5 matching bases. Germline CDR1 reads ENHRY; CDR2 reads SYGVKD. Trimming took off 4 bases at V and 0 bases at J, with 12 bases between the two ends. There are 16 residues in the CDR3. As DNA, the CDR3 is TGTGCCATCAGTGGCGGGGGGGATGCAACTAATGAAAAACTGTTTTTT. Residues: CAISGGGDATNEKLFF.